The following is a T cell receptor beta chain sequence with its context. The ends were cut back, 7 bases at V and 5 bases at J, with 20 bases in the middle. CDR1 is WSHSY, CDR2 SAAADI, per germline. CDR3 size: 15 residues. The data were obtained in a study of T cells in Graves' hyperthyroidism and ophthalmopathy. Stable disease denoted Graves' hyperthyroidism without ophthalmopathy progression within 18 months. From RNA transcripts, TCR beta CDR3 regions were amplified. Initially, a first-round RT-PCR of the TCR CDR3 employed the HTBI primer set. TCRdb itself ran the multiplex PCR reads through MiXCR, one entry per CDR3 protein. The profile shows about 580,000 distinct CDR3 sequences, roughly 50% of them singletons.

The receptor comes from a woman in her late teens or twenties with Graves' hyperthyroidism. V is TRBV10-2 and J is TRBJ1-1; no reliable D call. The specimen sequenced was peripheral blood or thyroid tissue (not recorded which). CDR3 nucleotides: TGCGCCAGCATGAGCAGTTATTTAATGGGGACTGAAGCTTTCTTT. This gives the protein CASMSSYLMGTEAFF.